The clone carrying this T cell receptor beta chain was seen many times. The antigen remains unidentified. These data are taken from a study of T cell repertoires in cytomegalovirus infection. MiXCR, run by TCRdb on the reads, gives a single entry per CDR3 protein. Altogether 450,000 to 600,000 distinct CDR3 sequences are present, under 55% being singletons, with the ten largest covering about 45%. Germline loops: CDR1 SGHTA, CDR2 FQGNSA. V gave up 5 bases and J gave up 6 bases, with 12 bases separating them. The CDR3 has 13 amino acids. Sequencing used cultured PBMCs, obtained from culture after CMV antigen stimulation. V and J are TRBV7-2 and TRBJ2-3; weak D call: TRBD2 (6 bases). This receptor was taken from a human donor in good health (CMV status not recorded). Some clones in this sample may be carry-over from other donors' samples. The CDR3 loop reads CASSPRLADTQYF. The DNA of the CDR3 is TGTGCCAGCAGCCCCCGGCTAGCGGATACGCAGTATTTT. The variable domain in full, completed from reference TRBV7-2 and TRBJ2-3, reads GAGVSQSPSNKVTEKGKDVELRCDPISGHTALYWYRQSLGQGLEFLIYFQGNSAPDKSGLPSDRFSAERTGGSVSTLTIQRTQQEDSAVYLCASSPRLADTQYFGPGTRLTVL.